The sequence of this TCR beta chain was determined in a study of shared clonotypes between healthy human individuals (dated by TCRdb to the early 2020s). As for the study more broadly: A couple of women and a few men aged 18 to 49 years were included in the cohort. Different laboratories and diverse techniques were used to prepare libraries and sequence TCR repertoires, to increase sequencing depth and limit assay-specific biases. Per donor, three plates each were used for CD4 naive and CD4 memory, two for CD8 naive, and one for CD8 memory. Blood TCR repertoires of 5 or 6 healthy adults were deeply sequenced to estimate repertoire size and the extent of clonotype sharing between individuals. Between about 0.8 and 8.9 billion PBMCs per donor were obtained by leukapheresis. On the study overall, not on this receptor specifically: The genetic and exposure-history diversity represented was limited by the small number of donors. Compared with non-shared clonotypes, the clonotypes found in all four sorted-subset donors had higher generation probabilities. Larger estimated clonotype richness was generally found for naive subsets than for memory subsets. Approximately 5% of naive CD4, 3.5% of naive CD8, 2% to 2.5% of memory CD4, and around 0.4% of memory CD8 clonotypes were shared across a few donors. Pairwise subsampling indicated that sequencing depth was expected to affect the degree of clonotype sharing among donors. Rarefaction of sorted-subset datasets indicated incomplete sequencing despite the large sequencing depth. Sampling was limited to blood, and TCR repertoires in tissue likely differ from TCR repertoires in blood.

CD8 naive samples were obtained by positive selection for CCR7 among CD45RO-negative cells, yielding a CD45RA+CCR7+ population from which TemRA cells were excluded. The donors were healthy, HIV-negative adults with no recently reported acute infections or vaccinations. All donors were Caucasian adults living in Nashville, Tennessee, USA. After blood collection by leukapheresis, PBMCs were isolated using Ficoll-Histopaque density gradient centrifugation and then cryopreserved in the vapor phase of liquid nitrogen. Analytical flow cytometry was used to check the purity and quantity of each magnetically sorted T cell population. Genomic DNA was isolated from each sorted fraction and quantified by UV absorbance on a Nanodrop 2000c. Measured from the cysteine to the phenylalanine, the CDR3 is 12 residues long. Only the CDR3 region is kept as DNA, spanning 36 bases read in frame from base 1. The junction carries 10 bases between V and J, which are trimmed by 5 bases and 5 bases respectively. The germline V gene sets CDR1 to SGHVS and CDR2 to FQNEAQ.

TCR CDR3 regions were amplified from genomic DNA by multiplex PCR using the deep immunoSEQ assay. For each cell subset, the extracted genomic DNA was distributed evenly across all wells of several immunoSEQ 96-well plates, and each plate served as one replicate. For sorted subsets, each replicate PCR was loaded with around 200 ng genomic DNA, equivalent to 25,000 to 35,000 T cell genomes. The purified libraries were quantified using a Qubit 3.0 fluorometer, sized with a Bioanalyzer 2100, and then quantified again using the KAPA Library Quantification kit. Every immunoSEQ 96-well plate was sequenced on a separate single-read 150-cycle Illumina NextSeq 550 flow cell. The authors' analysis ran thus. Because the immunoSEQ output included only junctional sequences and no quality scores, the filtering could not be the same as the filtering used for full-length reads. Sequences were annotated with PyIR, a Python wrapper for IgBLAST v1.9, and V/J genes and CDR3 were assigned using IMGT germline references. Reads were filtered out if the reads had weak V/J assignments (E-value above 1e-6), no CDR3, stop codons, out-of-frame junctions, or ambiguous translated residues. V3J clonotypes were defined as sequences sharing the same inferred V gene, J gene, and CDR3 amino acid sequence. The percentage overlap between two repertoires was calculated by dividing the number of shared unique clonotypes by the size of the smaller repertoire. Three approaches were used to assess repertoire richness: RTK rarefaction, the Chao1 estimator, and Recon v2.1 estimates of unobserved clonotypes. For all TCRbeta clonotypes obtained by the gDNA method from four donors, generation probabilities were computed with OLGA. The immuneACCESS repertoire file appears here via TCRdb, limited to in-frame rearrangements. These files lack a portion of the clones; in checked studies, under half of the deficit traces to unresolved V genes, and the cause of the others is not known. From that table come the V and J calls and clone size; the DNA was used to work out D and trimming. The table for this sample lists about 1,900,000 clones; around 96% of them were counted only once. 1% to 1.5% of the sample is taken by the ten largest.

Regarding this clone: The target of this receptor is not known. The sample holds no much larger clone one base away, and base qualities are not on file.

The sequencing input was naive CD8+ T cells sorted from blood. Taken with the paper, the label for cell subset or site translates to: CD45RA+CCR7+. The receptor was derived from a man between 18 and 35 years old in good health. The sequence joins TRBV7-8 to TRBJ2-7; the D gene identity is not certain. The CDR3 corresponds to CASSINGDEQYF. The DNA sequence reads TGTGCCAGCAGCATTAATGGCGACGAGCAGTACTTC.